These T cell receptor beta chains were read from a single sample in a study of PD-1 blockade in classical Hodgkin lymphoma. Profiled with immunoSEQ multiplex PCR; TCRdb holds only in-frame clones, not every one. The repertoire includes approximately 90,000 clones, about 83% of them detected once, and approximately 15% sits in the top ten. The material was peripheral blood mononuclear cells (PBMCs), obtained before the fourth cycle of nivolumab. These receptors originate from a human donor with classical Hodgkin lymphoma. CDR3s include the opening cysteine and the closing phenylalanine or tryptophan. A D gene is named only where the DNA matches it firmly. Size is stated for part of the rows, as once, few or many counts, or as a class when the clone is expanded.

clone size: .; V gene: TRBV5-4; J gene: TRBJ1-3; D gene: .; CDR3 DNA: TGTGCCAGCAGCCTGGGACCGGCCTCTGGAAACACCATATATTTT; CDR3 protein: CASSLGPASGNTIYF
clone size: .; V gene: TRBV28; J gene: TRBJ1-5; D gene: TRBD1; CDR3 DNA: TGTGCCAGCAGCAAACAGGGGGCCGTCGGGAGCAATCAGCCCCAGCATTTT; CDR3 protein: CASSKQGAVGSNQPQHF
clone size: .; V gene: TRBV19; J gene: TRBJ1-3; D gene: TRBD1; CDR3 DNA: TGTGCCAGTACCCCGCAGGGGGCGCGAGGAAACACCATATATTTT; CDR3 protein: CASTPQGARGNTIYF
clone size: .; V gene: TRBV28; J gene: TRBJ1-1; D gene: TRBD1; CDR3 DNA: TGTGCCAGCAGGCCAGGGGGATTGAACACTGAAGCTTTCTTT; CDR3 protein: CASRPGGLNTEAFF
clone size: .; V gene: TRBV10-3; J gene: TRBJ2-1; D gene: TRBD2; CDR3 DNA: TGTGCCATCAGTCCGTCCGGAGCGGGAGCCTACAATGAGCAGTTCTTC; CDR3 protein: CAISPSGAGAYNEQFF
clone size: .; V gene: TRBV9; J gene: TRBJ1-4; D gene: .; CDR3 DNA: TGTGCCAGCAGCGTCCGTCCCAATGAAAAACTGTTTTTT; CDR3 protein: CASSVRPNEKLFF
clone size: .; V gene: TRBV10-3; J gene: TRBJ1-2; D gene: .; CDR3 DNA: TGTGCCAGCTCCCATGAGCAGGCCTATGGCTACACCTTC; CDR3 protein: CASSHEQAYGYTF
clone size: .; V gene: TRBV19; J gene: TRBJ2-1; D gene: .; CDR3 DNA: TGTGCCAGCAGGTTCATGGCGGGGAGCTCCTCACACGATGAGCAGTTCTTC; CDR3 protein: CASRFMAGSSSHDEQFF
clone size: .; V gene: TRBV10-3; J gene: TRBJ2-1; D gene: .; CDR3 DNA: TGTGCCTCCACTTCCTCTAGGGGGTCAACTTCCTCCAATGAGCAGTTCTTC; CDR3 protein: CASTSSRGSTSSNEQFF
clone size: .; V gene: TRBV7-2; J gene: TRBJ1-4; D gene: .; CDR3 DNA: TGTGCCAGCAGCCGAAGTGTATTTAATGAAAAACTGTTTTTT; CDR3 protein: CASSRSVFNEKLFF
clone size: .; V gene: TRBV6-5; J gene: TRBJ2-6; D gene: TRBD2; CDR3 DNA: TGTGCCAGCACCCCGGGAGGGCCTGGGGCCAACGTCCTGACTTTC; CDR3 protein: CASTPGGPGANVLTF
clone size: .; V gene: TRBV2; J gene: TRBJ2-7; D gene: .; CDR3 DNA: TGTGCCAGCAGTGAAGTGGGAGGTCCGGGCGAGCAGTACTTC; CDR3 protein: CASSEVGGPGEQYF
clone size: few; V gene: TRBV5-5; J gene: TRBJ1-2; D gene: TRBD1; CDR3 DNA: TGTGCCAGCAGCTTGGGTCCGGGACAGCGCCAAGCCTATGGCTACACCTTC; CDR3 protein: CASSLGPGQRQAYGYTF
clone size: .; V gene: TRBV5-8; J gene: TRBJ1-2; D gene: .; CDR3 DNA: TGTGCCAGCCAGAGGATTCAGAGTGGCTACACCTTC; CDR3 protein: CASQRIQSGYTF
clone size: .; V gene: TRBV6-1; J gene: TRBJ2-1; D gene: TRBD2; CDR3 DNA: TGTGCCAGCAGTGATTCGGGACTAGTATCCTACAATGAGCAGTTCTTC; CDR3 protein: CASSDSGLVSYNEQFF
clone size: once; V gene: TRBV19; J gene: TRBJ1-1; D gene: .; CDR3 DNA: TGTGCCAGTAGTCCGGGACGGCTGAACACTGAAGCTTTCTTT; CDR3 protein: CASSPGRLNTEAFF
clone size: .; V gene: TRBV27; J gene: TRBJ2-3; D gene: .; CDR3 DNA: TGTGCCAGCCGCCTTTCCCCCCGGGACTCCACTAGGGCAGATACGCAGTATTTT; CDR3 protein: CASRLSPRDSTRADTQYF
clone size: .; V gene: TRBV6-5; J gene: TRBJ2-7; D gene: TRBD2; CDR3 DNA: TGTGCCAGCAGTAACCCACTAGCGGGGGCCTACGAGCAGTACTTC; CDR3 protein: CASSNPLAGAYEQYF
clone size: .; V gene: TRBV7-2; J gene: TRBJ2-1; D gene: TRBD2; CDR3 DNA: TGTGCCAGCAGCTTCACTAGCGGGAGCGGGGATGAGCAGTTCTTC; CDR3 protein: CASSFTSGSGDEQFF
clone size: .; V gene: TRBV5-1; J gene: TRBJ2-5; D gene: .; CDR3 DNA: TGCGCCAGCGGCCAAGGTACAGGACAAGAGACCCAGTACTTC; CDR3 protein: CASGQGTGQETQYF
clone size: .; V gene: TRBV19; J gene: TRBJ2-3; D gene: .; CDR3 DNA: TGTGCCAGTAGTCCCCTCTCAGGAAGACCACTTGATACGCAGTATTTT; CDR3 protein: CASSPLSGRPLDTQYF
clone size: .; V gene: TRBV18; J gene: TRBJ1-4; D gene: .; CDR3 DNA: TGTGCCAGCTCACCGGACGGAACTAATGAAAAACTGTTTTTT; CDR3 protein: CASSPDGTNEKLFF
clone size: .; V gene: TRBV21-1; J gene: TRBJ2-5; D gene: .; CDR3 DNA: TGTGCCAGCAGAACAAGGGCACACACGGGGGCTAGCGATGAGACCCAGTACTTC; CDR3 protein: CASRTRAHTGASDETQYF
clone size: .; V gene: TRBV5-1; J gene: TRBJ2-7; D gene: TRBD2; CDR3 DNA: TGCGCCAGCAGCTTGGTGGTAGCGGGAGGTGAGCAGTACTTC; CDR3 protein: CASSLVVAGGEQYF
clone size: .; V gene: TRBV25-1; J gene: TRBJ2-1; D gene: .; CDR3 DNA: TGTGCCAGCAGTGAATACCGAAGCCAGTTCTTC; CDR3 protein: CASSEYRSQFF
clone size: .; V gene: TRBV30; J gene: TRBJ2-2; D gene: TRBD2; CDR3 DNA: TGTGCCTGGAGTGGACTAGCGGGAAACACCGGGGAGCTGTTTTTT; CDR3 protein: CAWSGLAGNTGELFF
clone size: .; V gene: TRBV25-1; J gene: TRBJ1-2; D gene: .; CDR3 DNA: TGTGCCAGCAACGAGGGGAACTATGGCTACACCTTC; CDR3 protein: CASNEGNYGYTF
clone size: .; V gene: TRBV7-2; J gene: TRBJ2-3; D gene: TRBD1; CDR3 DNA: TGTGCCAGCAGCTTAGGTCCAGGGGGAAGCACAGATACGCAGTATTTT; CDR3 protein: CASSLGPGGSTDTQYF
clone size: .; V gene: TRBV5-6; J gene: TRBJ2-7; D gene: TRBD2; CDR3 DNA: TGTGCCAGCAGCACGACTAGCGAGTACGAGCAGTACTTC; CDR3 protein: CASSTTSEYEQYF
clone size: .; V gene: TRBV30; J gene: TRBJ1-3; D gene: .; CDR3 DNA: TGTGCCTGGAGTGTATTGGCAGGGAGAAACACCATATATTTT; CDR3 protein: CAWSVLAGRNTIYF
clone size: once; V gene: TRBV11-2; J gene: TRBJ2-7; D gene: .; CDR3 DNA: TGTGCCAGCAGCTTAGTCCGCCTGGGGGGTTACGAGCAGTACTTC; CDR3 protein: CASSLVRLGGYEQYF
clone size: .; V gene: TRBV28; J gene: TRBJ1-5; D gene: .; CDR3 DNA: TGTGCCAGCAGTAGCGGGCCCAATCAGCCCCAGCATTTT; CDR3 protein: CASSSGPNQPQHF
clone size: .; V gene: TRBV18; J gene: TRBJ2-2; D gene: .; CDR3 DNA: TGTGCCAGCTCACCCGGGAACCAGGGATGGAACACCGGGGAGCTGTTTTTT; CDR3 protein: CASSPGNQGWNTGELFF
clone size: .; V gene: TRBV19; J gene: TRBJ1-1; D gene: .; CDR3 DNA: TGTGCCAGTAGTATCGCCCCCCTGACTGAAGCTTTCTTT; CDR3 protein: CASSIAPLTEAFF
clone size: .; V gene: TRBV4-2; J gene: TRBJ1-4; D gene: .; CDR3 DNA: TGTGCCAGCAGATATAGCTCGCCACAGCCTAATGAAAAACTGTTTTTT; CDR3 protein: CASRYSSPQPNEKLFF
clone size: few; V gene: TRBV2; J gene: TRBJ1-5; D gene: TRBD1; CDR3 DNA: TGTGCCAGCAGACAGGGGGGCAATCAGCCCCAGCATTTT; CDR3 protein: CASRQGGNQPQHF
clone size: once; V gene: TRBV29-1; J gene: TRBJ1-2; D gene: .; CDR3 DNA: TGCAGCGAACGGACAGCCAATGGCTACACCTTC; CDR3 protein: CSERTANGYTF
clone size: .; V gene: TRBV5-1; J gene: TRBJ1-5; D gene: .; CDR3 DNA: TGCGCCAGCAGCCCGACAGGATATAGCAATCAGCCCCAGCATTTT; CDR3 protein: CASSPTGYSNQPQHF
clone size: .; V gene: TRBV5-1; J gene: TRBJ2-7; D gene: .; CDR3 DNA: TGCGCCAGCAGCTGGGAGATCGGGTACGAGCAGTACTTC; CDR3 protein: CASSWEIGYEQYF
clone size: few; V gene: TRBV6-5; J gene: TRBJ1-2; D gene: .; CDR3 DNA: TGTGCCAGCAGTTCGCAGGATAACTATGGCTACACCTTC; CDR3 protein: CASSSQDNYGYTF
clone size: many; V gene: TRBV5-6; J gene: TRBJ2-2; D gene: TRBD2; CDR3 DNA: TGTGCCAGCAGACAAGGACTAGCGGGATTCACCGGGGAGCTGTTTTTT; CDR3 protein: CASRQGLAGFTGELFF
clone size: once; V gene: TRBV21-1; J gene: TRBJ2-3; D gene: .; CDR3 DNA: TGTGCCAGCACCCAAGCGGGACTGCAGTATTTT; CDR3 protein: CASTQAGLQYF